This T cell receptor (beta chain) was retrieved from a study of cytotoxic CD8 clonotypes in ibrutinib-treated CLL. Study details: Mean productive templates were over 250,000; mean productive rearrangements were about 89,000.

Remarks on this clone: Its specificity is not known.

Overall study results and limits: Having risen at ibrutinib response, clonality had fallen back toward baseline by progression. T-cell clonality at baseline went above that of age-matched healthy donors and rose and fell with circulating CD8+ T-cell counts. The public clonotypes identified were infrequent and showed contraction or stability on treatment.

Sequencing was performed with immunoSEQ multiplex PCR; in TCRdb, only in-frame clones are kept and a portion is missing. Among more than 55,000 clones listed, roughly 70% were seen once. CDR3 length: 17 residues. Germline loops: CDR1 SGHRS, CDR2 YFSETQ. V lost 0 bases, J lost 0 bases, and 14 bases lay in between. The V call is TRBV5-1, the J call TRBJ2-3; D may be TRBD1 (6 bases). Sequences were derived from PBMCs, sampled after 12 months of ibrutinib treatment. This TCR was sampled from a human donor with chronic lymphocytic leukemia. CDR3 region: CASSLARGTTSTDTQYF. Here the CDR3 DNA reads TGCGCCAGCAGCTTGGCTAGGGGGACAACTAGCACAGATACGCAGTATTTT.